This TCR beta chain was captured by sequencing in a study of blood T cell repertoires in COVID-19. Study-wide background: Nucleic acid was either cDNA or gDNA, and it came from T cells, B-cell-depleted T cells, or PBMCs.

Original methodology: Amplified reference gene primers provided the basis for estimating nucleated cell counts. Repertoires were generated with immunoSEQ multiplex PCR, while TCRdb's copy carries only in-frame clones and drops some. D and trimming were read from the DNA, whereas the V and J calls and clone size are those reported in that table. The sample lists about 150,000 clones, roughly 88% occurring once. This clone was seen a handful of times. This CDR3 is built from 16 residues. Trimming at V came to 6 bases and at J to 0 bases, leaving 9 bases not matched to a gene. Germline V gives CDR1 MNHEY, CDR2 SVGEGT.

The rearrangement uses TRBV6-2 or TRBV6-3 and TRBJ2-7; 9 bases are shared with TRBD2. Sequencing was done on a sample of PBMCs or T cells enriched from blood (not recorded which). The sequence was collected from a man aged 50 to 59 who had recovered from COVID-19. The CDR3 region has the DNA TGTGCCAGCAGACCTTTGGTAGCGGGAGCCTCCTACGAGCAGTACTTC. It encodes CASRPLVAGASYEQYF.